This T cell receptor (beta chain) originates from a study of T cell responses to AZD1222 COVID-19 vaccine. Measured with immunoSEQ multiplex PCR; TCRdb has only the in-frame clones, and not every one. The data hold 150,000 to 200,000 clones, with around 91% observed a single time. For this clone: Its antigen is undetermined.

V gave up 3 bases and J gave up 0 bases; unmatched junction bases: 12. This CDR3 comprises 19 residues. Looked up from germline, CDR1 is SGHNT and CDR2 is YYREEE (reference sequence). Study-wide points: Compared with day 0, the breadth and depth of the Spike-specific TCR repertoire rose significantly after two doses of AZD1222.

The source of this sequence is an adult in good health. The source was peripheral blood, collected on day 0 of AZD1222 vaccination. V usage is TRBV5-4 and J usage is TRBJ2-6; 7 positions agree with TRBD1. The CDR3 spells CASSSIPGTAYSGANVLTF. Written as DNA, the CDR3 is TGTGCCAGCAGCTCAATCCCCGGGACAGCGTACTCTGGGGCCAACGTCCTGACTTTC. The whole variable domain, remainder taken from reference TRBV5-4 and TRBJ2-6, is ETGVTQSPTHLIKTRGQQVTLRCSSQSGHNTVSWYQQALGQGPQFIFQYYREEENGRGNFPPRFSGLQFPNYSSELNVNALELDDSALYLCASSSIPGTAYSGANVLTFGAGSRLTVL.